What follows describes a single T cell receptor beta chain. CDR1 is SGHTA, CDR2 FQGNSA, per germline. The CDR3 extends over 15 amino acids. The ends lost 4 bases at V and 5 bases at J; junction bases unmatched: 2. This entry belongs to a study of OX40 agonist ivuxolimab in advanced cancers. Using immunoSEQ multiplex PCR, the repertoire was profiled, and TCRdb retains in-frame clones only, with some absent. The table has 55,000 to 65,000 clones, 77% seen once. The chain uses TRBV7-2 and TRBJ2-1; TRBD2 matches 13 bases. This clonotype originated in an adult with an advanced solid tumor such as melanoma, head and neck, liver or kidney cancer. The material was CD4+ or CD8+ T cells sorted from blood, obtained in a trial of the OX40 agonist ivuxolimab. The CDR3 spells CASSSGLAGNNEQFF. The CDR3 DNA follows: TGTGCCAGCAGCTCGGGACTAGCGGGGAACAATGAGCAGTTCTTC.